This TCR beta chain originates from a study of blood T cell repertoires in COVID-19 (TCRdb year 2020). At the level of the whole study: Samples from collaborators originated in the United States, Italy and Spain and spanned both the acute and convalescent phases of COVID-19. The material from the prospective study consisted of cDNA or gDNA derived from T cells, B-cell-depleted T cells, or PBMCs. Subjects who had been exposed to COVID-19, were actively infected with it, or had recovered from it provided the deeply sampled blood TCRbeta repertoires that made up the dataset. The repertoires were released in a freely available public database intended as a resource for research on the immune response to SARS-CoV-2. The samples were drawn from the first 160 participants of the ongoing ImmuneRACE study and from 950 to 1,500 subjects provided by 6 global collaborators. A de-identified subject ID, COVID-19 status, age in years and sex were almost always included in the sample metadata. HLA class I and class II types, where available, came from metadata supplied by the sample provider rather than from assay-based typing.

This clone appeared a single time. Its antigen target is currently unknown. Qualities for individual bases were not recorded, and no much larger clone is one base off. TCRbeta CDR3 regions were amplified from genomic DNA using the immunoSEQ Assay, a bias-controlled multiplex PCR. As for how the authors treated the data: Nucleated cell counts per sample were estimated from amplification of reference gene primers within the assay. Sequence reads were collapsed and filtered to measure the absolute abundance of every unique TCRbeta CDR3 rearrangement. Productive Simpson clonality was computed per sample as the square root of Simpson's diversity index over productive rearrangements. In TCRdb, the immuneACCESS table is reduced to in-frame sequences with V and J assigned. These tables do not hold every clone; where another copy was compared, an unresolved V gene accounts for under half, and the others remain unexplained. V and J calls and clone size are as listed in that table; D and trimming were resolved from the DNA. Counted in this sample were roughly 250,000 clones; roughly 90% of them appeared once. 2% to 2.5% of the sample comes from the top ten.

In the prospective study, participants were roughly 18 to 89 years old, resided in 24 geographic areas of the United States, and were enrolled through a virtual design. In the prospective study, participants were assigned to cohorts based on the clinical history participants reported in a screening survey and a study questionnaire. Each participant in the prospective study had whole blood, serum and a nasopharyngeal or oropharyngeal swab collected by mobile phlebotomists. Additional blood draws and questionnaires over an approximately two-month period could optionally be provided by prospective study participants. Before DNA extraction, blood samples from the prospective study were shipped at room temperature or frozen. Broad study findings and their caveats: The amount of clinical and demographic metadata varied by source and participant and was provided uncurated.

Sequenced: PBMCs or T cells enriched from blood (not recorded which). The source of this sequence is a woman between 40 and 50 years old with acute COVID-19.

The nucleotides are TGTGCCAGCAGCTTAGATCCCCCGGGATTTTATAATTCACCCCTCCACTTT. The translation is CASSLDPPGFYNSPLHF. The chain is assembled from TRBV11-2 and TRBJ1-6, with no D gene named confidently. V and J lose 0 bases and 4 bases, and a span of 13 bases separates them. The CDR1 and CDR2 encoded by the germline V gene are SGHAT and FQNNGV. The CDR3 covers 17 residues, taking in both the cysteine and the phenylalanine. Only the CDR3 DNA stays, 51 bases, in frame from base 1.